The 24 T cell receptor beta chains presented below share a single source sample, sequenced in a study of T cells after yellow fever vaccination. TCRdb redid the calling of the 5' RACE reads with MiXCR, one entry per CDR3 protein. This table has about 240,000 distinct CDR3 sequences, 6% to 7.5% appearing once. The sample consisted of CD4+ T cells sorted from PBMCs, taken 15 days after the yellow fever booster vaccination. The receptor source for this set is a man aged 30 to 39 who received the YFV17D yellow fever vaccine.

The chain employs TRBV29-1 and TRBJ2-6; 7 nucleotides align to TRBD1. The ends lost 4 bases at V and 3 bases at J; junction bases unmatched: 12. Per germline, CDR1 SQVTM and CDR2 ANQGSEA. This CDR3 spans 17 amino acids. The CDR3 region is CSVGPGQTSLGANVLTF. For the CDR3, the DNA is TGCAGCGTTGGCCCGGGACAGACCTCTCTTGGGGCCAACGTCCTGACTTTC.

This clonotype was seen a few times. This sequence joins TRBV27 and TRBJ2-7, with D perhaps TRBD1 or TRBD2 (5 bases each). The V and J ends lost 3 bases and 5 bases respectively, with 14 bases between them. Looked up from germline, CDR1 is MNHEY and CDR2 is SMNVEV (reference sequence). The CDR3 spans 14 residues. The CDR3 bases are TGTGCCAGCAGTTTCGGTCGGGGCTTGGACGAGCAGTACTTC. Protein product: CASSFGRGLDEQYF.

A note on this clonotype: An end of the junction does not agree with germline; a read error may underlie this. The CDR3 protein is CDSSNTGAEQFF. The CDR3 region has the DNA TGTGACAGCAGTAATACAGGGGCTGAGCAGTTCTTC. The J gene is TRBJ2-1, the V gene TRBV6-2 or TRBV6-3; 7 positions agree with TRBD1. This CDR3 has 12 amino acids. Germline V lookup: CDR1 MNHEY, CDR2 SVGEGT.

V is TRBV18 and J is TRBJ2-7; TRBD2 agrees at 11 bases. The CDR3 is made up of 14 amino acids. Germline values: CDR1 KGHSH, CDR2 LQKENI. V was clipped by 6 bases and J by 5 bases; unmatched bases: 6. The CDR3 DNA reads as TGTGCCAGCTCCCCGATAGCGGGGGGGAACGAGCAGTACTTC. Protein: CASSPIAGGNEQYF.

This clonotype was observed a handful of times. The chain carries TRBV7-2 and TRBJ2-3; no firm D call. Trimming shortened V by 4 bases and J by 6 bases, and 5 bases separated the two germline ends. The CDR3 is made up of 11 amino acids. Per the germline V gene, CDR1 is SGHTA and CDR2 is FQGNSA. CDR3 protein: CASSWKDTQYF. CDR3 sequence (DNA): TGTGCCAGCAGCTGGAAGGATACGCAGTATTTT.

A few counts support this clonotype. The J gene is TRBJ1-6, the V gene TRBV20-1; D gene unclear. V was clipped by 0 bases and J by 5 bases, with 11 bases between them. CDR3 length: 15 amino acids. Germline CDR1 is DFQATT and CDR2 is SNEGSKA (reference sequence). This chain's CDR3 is CSARDNSYNNSPLHF. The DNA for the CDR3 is TGCAGTGCTAGAGATAATTCCTATAATAATTCACCCCTCCACTTT.

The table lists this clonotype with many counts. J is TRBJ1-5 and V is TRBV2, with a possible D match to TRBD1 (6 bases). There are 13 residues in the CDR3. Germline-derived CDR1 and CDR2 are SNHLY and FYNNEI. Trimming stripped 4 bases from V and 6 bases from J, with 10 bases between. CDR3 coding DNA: TGTGCCAGCAGTGCGACAGGATTTCAGCCCCAGCATTTT. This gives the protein CASSATGFQPQHF.

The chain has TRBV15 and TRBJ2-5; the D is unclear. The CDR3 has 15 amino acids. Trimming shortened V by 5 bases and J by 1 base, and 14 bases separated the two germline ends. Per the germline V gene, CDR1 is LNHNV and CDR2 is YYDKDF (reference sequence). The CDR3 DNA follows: TGTGCCACCAGCTTCGAACGCCCTTTCCAAGAGACCCAGTACTTC. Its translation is CATSFERPFQETQYF. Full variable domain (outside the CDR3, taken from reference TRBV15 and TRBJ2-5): DAMVIQNPRYQVTQFGKPVTLSCSQTLNHNVMYWYQQKSSQAPKLLFHYYDKDFNNEADTPDNFQSRRPNTSFCFLDIRSPGLGDTAMYLCATSFERPFQETQYFGPGTRLLVL.

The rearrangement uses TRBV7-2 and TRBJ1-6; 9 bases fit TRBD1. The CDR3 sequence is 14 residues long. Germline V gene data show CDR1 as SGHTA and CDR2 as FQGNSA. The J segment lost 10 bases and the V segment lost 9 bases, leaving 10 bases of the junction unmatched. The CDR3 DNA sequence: TGTGCCAGTATGCCGGGACAGGGCTTCTCACCCCTCCACTTT. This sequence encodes CASMPGQGFSPLHF.

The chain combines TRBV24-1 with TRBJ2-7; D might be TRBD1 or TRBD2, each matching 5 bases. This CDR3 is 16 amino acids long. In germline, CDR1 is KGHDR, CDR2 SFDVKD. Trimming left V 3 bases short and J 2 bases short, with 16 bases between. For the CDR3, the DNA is TGTGCCACCAGTGATCCCTCCGGAGGACACCCCTACGAGCAGTACTTC. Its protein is CATSDPSGGHPYEQYF.

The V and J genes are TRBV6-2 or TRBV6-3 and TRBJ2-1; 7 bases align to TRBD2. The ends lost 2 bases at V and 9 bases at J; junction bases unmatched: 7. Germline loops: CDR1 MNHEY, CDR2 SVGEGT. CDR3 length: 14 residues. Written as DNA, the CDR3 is TGTGCCAGCAGTTACGAGGGAGGGTCCACTGAGCAGTTCTTC. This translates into CASSYEGGSTEQFF.

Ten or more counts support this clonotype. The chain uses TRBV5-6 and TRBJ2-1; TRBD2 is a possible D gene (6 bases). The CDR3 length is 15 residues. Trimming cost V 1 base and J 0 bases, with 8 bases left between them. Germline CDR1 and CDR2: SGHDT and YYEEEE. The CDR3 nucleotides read TGTGCCAGCAGCTTGCGAGCGGGCTCCTACAATGAGCAGTTCTTC. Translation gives CASSLRAGSYNEQFF. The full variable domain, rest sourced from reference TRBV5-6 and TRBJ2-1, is DAGVTQSPTHLIKTRGQQVTLRCSPKSGHDTVSWYQQALGQGPQFIFQYYEEEERQRGNFPDRFSGHQFPNYSSELNVNALLLGDSALYLCASSLRAGSYNEQFFGPGTRLTVL.

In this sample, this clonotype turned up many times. CDR3 sequence reads: CASTGQPLYYGYTF. In DNA form, the CDR3 reads TGTGCCAGCACCGGACAGCCTTTATACTATGGCTACACCTTC. The genes are TRBV28 and TRBJ1-2; D possibly corresponds to TRBD1 (6 bases). Germline V CDR1 and CDR2: MDHEN, SYDVKM. The CDR3 is 14 residues long. Between the trimmed V and J ends, which lost 7 bases and 3 bases, there was a span of 15 bases.

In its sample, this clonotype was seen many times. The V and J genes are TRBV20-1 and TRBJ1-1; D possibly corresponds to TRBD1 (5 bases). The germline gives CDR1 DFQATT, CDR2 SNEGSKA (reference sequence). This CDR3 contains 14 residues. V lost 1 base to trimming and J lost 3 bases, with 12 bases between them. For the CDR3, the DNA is TGCAGTGCTAGAGCATTGGGGCGGGACACTGAAGCTTTCTTT. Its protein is CSARALGRDTEAFF.

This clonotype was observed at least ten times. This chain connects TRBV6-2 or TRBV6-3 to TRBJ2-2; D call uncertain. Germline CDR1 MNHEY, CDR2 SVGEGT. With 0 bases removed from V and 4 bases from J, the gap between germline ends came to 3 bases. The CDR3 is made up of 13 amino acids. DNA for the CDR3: TGTGCCAGCAGTTACTCCCGCACCGGGGAGCTGTTTTTT. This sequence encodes CASSYSRTGELFF.

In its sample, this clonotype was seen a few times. CDR3 DNA: TGTGCCAGCAGCCAAGAGGGACAGGGATATACTGAAGCTTTCTTT. This sequence encodes CASSQEGQGYTEAFF. The chain is built from TRBV4-2 and TRBJ1-1; 9 nucleotides agree with TRBD1. The V gene end was trimmed by 0 bases and the J gene end by 5 bases; junction bases not matched to a gene: 4. CDR3 length equals 15 residues. The germline CDR1 and CDR2 sequences are LGHNA and YNFKEQ.

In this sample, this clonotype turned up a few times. The CDR3 is CASSYTGGGYGYTF. The DNA of the CDR3 is TGTGCCAGCAGCTACACCGGGGGGGGCTATGGCTACACCTTC. The chain couples TRBV7-2 to TRBJ1-2, with a weak D call TRBD1 (5 bases). This CDR3 comprises 14 residues. Trimming took 4 bases from V and 4 from J, leaving 13 bases between them. Germline values: CDR1 SGHTA, CDR2 FQGNSA.

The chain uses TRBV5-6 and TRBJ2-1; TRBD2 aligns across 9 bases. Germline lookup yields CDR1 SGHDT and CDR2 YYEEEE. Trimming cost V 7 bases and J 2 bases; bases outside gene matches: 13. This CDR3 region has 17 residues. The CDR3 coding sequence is TGTGCCAGCTGTCTGGCAGCGGGAGGAGGCACCTACAATGAGCAGTTCTTC. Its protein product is CASCLAAGGGTYNEQFF. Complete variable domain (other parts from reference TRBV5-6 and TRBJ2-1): DAGVTQSPTHLIKTRGQQVTLRCSPKSGHDTVSWYQQALGQGPQFIFQYYEEEERQRGNFPDRFSGHQFPNYSSELNVNALLLGDSALYLCASCLAAGGGTYNEQFFGPGTRLTVL.

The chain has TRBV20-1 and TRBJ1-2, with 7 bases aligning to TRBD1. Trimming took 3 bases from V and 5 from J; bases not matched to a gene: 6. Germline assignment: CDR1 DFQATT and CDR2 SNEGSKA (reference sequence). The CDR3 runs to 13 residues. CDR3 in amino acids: CSASSQGGYGYTF. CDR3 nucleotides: TGCAGTGCTAGTAGCCAGGGGGGATATGGCTACACCTTC.

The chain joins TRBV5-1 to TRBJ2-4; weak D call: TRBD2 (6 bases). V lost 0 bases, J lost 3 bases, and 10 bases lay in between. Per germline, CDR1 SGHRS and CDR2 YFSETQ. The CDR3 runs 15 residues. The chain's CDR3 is CASSLVVADKNIQYF. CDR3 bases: TGCGCCAGCAGCTTGGTGGTAGCGGACAAAAACATTCAGTACTTC.

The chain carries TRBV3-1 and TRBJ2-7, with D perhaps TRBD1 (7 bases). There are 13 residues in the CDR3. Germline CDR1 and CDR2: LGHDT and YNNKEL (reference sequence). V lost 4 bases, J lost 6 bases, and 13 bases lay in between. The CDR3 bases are TGTGCCAGCAGCCGCGGGACAGAAGGCGAGCAGTACTTC. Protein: CASSRGTEGEQYF.

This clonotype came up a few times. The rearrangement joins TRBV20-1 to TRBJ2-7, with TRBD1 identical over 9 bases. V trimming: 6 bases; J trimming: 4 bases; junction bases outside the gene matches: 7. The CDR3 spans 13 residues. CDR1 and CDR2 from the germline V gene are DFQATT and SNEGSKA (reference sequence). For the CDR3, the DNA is TGCAGTGCCAGGGGACAGGGAATTTACGAGCAGTACTTC. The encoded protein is CSARGQGIYEQYF.

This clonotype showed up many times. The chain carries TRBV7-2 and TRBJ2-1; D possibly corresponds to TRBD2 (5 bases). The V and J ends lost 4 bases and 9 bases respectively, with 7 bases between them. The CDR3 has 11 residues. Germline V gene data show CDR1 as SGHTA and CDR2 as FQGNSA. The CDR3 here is CASSSRGEQFF. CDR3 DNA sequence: TGTGCCAGCAGCTCTCGGGGTGAGCAGTTCTTC. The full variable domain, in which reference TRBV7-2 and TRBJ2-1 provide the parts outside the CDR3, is GAGVSQSPSNKVTEKGKDVELRCDPISGHTALYWYRQSLGQGLEFLIYFQGNSAPDKSGLPSDRFSAERTGGSVSTLTIQRTQQEDSAVYLCASSSRGEQFFGPGTRLTVL.

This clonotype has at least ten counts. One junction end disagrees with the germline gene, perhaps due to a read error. The CDR3 DNA is TGTGCCAGCAGCGTAGATCGGCCTAGCCCACGGGGGGTGACCCAGTACTTC. It is translated as CASSVDRPSPRGVTQYF. V is TRBV11-2 and J is TRBJ2-5; TRBD2 matches 7 bases. CDR3 length equals 17 residues. CDR1 and CDR2 (germline): SGHAT, FQNNGV.